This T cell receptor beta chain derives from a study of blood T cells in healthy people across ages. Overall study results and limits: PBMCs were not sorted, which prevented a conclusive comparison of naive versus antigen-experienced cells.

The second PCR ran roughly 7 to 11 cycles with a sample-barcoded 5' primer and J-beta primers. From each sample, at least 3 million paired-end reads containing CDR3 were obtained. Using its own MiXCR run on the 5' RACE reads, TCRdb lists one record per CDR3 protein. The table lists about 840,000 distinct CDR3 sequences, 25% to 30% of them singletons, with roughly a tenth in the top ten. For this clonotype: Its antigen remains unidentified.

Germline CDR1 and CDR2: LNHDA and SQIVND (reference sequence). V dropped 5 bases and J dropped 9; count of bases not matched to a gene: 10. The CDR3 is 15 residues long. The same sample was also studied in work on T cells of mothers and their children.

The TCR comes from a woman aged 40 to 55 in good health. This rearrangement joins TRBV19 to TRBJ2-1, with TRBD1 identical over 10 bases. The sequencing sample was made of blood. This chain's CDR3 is CASSPWDRGTVEQFF. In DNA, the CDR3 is TGTGCCAGTAGTCCATGGGACAGGGGAACGGTTGAGCAGTTCTTC.